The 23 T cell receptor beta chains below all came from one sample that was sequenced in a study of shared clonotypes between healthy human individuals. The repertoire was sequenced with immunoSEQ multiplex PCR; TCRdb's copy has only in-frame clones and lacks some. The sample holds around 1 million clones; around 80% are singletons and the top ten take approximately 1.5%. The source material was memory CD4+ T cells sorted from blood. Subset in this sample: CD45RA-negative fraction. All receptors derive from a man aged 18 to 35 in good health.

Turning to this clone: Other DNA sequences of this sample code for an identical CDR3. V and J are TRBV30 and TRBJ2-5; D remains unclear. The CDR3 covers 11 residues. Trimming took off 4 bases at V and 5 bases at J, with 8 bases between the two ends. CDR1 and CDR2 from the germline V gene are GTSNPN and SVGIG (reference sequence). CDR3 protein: CAWKERETQYF. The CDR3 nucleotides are TGTGCCTGGAAGGAAAGGGAGACCCAGTACTTC.

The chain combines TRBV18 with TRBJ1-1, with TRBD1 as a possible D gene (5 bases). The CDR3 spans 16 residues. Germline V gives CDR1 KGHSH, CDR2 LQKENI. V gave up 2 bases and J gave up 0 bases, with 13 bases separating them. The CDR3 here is CASSPGVEQVNTEAFF. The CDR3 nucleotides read TGTGCCAGCTCACCAGGAGTAGAACAGGTGAACACTGAAGCTTTCTTT.

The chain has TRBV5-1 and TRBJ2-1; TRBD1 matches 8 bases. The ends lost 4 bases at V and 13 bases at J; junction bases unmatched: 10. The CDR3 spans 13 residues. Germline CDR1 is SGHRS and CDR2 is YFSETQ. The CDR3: CASSTDRGPDQFF. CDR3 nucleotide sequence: TGCGCCAGCAGCACCGACAGGGGTCCAGATCAGTTCTTC.

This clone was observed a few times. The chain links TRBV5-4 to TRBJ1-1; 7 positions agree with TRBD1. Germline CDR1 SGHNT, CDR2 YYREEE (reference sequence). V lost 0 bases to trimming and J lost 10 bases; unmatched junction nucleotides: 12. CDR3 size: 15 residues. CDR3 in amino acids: CASSLGLTGDDLAFF. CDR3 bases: TGTGCCAGCAGCTTGGGCCTCACAGGGGATGACCTAGCTTTCTTT.

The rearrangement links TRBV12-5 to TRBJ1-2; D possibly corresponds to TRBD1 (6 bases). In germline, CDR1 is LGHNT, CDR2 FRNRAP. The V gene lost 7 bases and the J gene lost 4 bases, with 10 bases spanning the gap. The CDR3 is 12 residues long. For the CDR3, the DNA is TGTGCTAGTGCCAGGGACATCTATGGCTACACCTTC. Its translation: CASARDIYGYTF.

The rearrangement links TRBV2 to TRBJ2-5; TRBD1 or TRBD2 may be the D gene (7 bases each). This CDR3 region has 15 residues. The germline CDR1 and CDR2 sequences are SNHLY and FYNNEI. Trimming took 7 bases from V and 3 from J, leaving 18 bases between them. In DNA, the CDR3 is TGTGCCAGCACCGCAGGGGGGGGATTCGAAGAGACCCAGTACTTC. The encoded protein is CASTAGGGFEETQYF.

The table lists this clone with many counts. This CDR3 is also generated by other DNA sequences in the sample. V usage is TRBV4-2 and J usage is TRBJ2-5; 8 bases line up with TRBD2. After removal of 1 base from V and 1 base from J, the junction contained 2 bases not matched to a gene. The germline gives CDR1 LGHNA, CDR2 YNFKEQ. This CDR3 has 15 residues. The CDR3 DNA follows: TGTGCCAGCAGCCAAGGTCGGGGGGGCCAAGAGACCCAGTACTTC. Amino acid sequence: CASSQGRGGQETQYF.

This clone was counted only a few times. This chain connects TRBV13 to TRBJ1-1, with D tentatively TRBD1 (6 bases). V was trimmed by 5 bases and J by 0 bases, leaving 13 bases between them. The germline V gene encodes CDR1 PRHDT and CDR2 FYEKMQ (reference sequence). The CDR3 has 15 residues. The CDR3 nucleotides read TGTGCCAGCAGCAACAAGGGACACCTGAACACTGAAGCTTTCTTT. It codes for CASSNKGHLNTEAFF. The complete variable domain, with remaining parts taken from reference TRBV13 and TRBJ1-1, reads AAGVIQSPRHLIKEKRETATLKCYPIPRHDTVYWYQQGPGQDPQFLISFYEKMQSDKGSIPDRFSAQQFSDYHSELNMSSLELGDSALYFCASSNKGHLNTEAFFGQGTRLTVV.

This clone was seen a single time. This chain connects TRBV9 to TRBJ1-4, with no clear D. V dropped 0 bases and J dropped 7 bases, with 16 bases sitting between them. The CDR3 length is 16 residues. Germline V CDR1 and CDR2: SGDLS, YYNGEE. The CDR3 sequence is CASSVDPALIPEKLFF. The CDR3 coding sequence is TGTGCCAGCAGCGTAGATCCGGCTTTAATCCCTGAAAAACTGTTTTTT.

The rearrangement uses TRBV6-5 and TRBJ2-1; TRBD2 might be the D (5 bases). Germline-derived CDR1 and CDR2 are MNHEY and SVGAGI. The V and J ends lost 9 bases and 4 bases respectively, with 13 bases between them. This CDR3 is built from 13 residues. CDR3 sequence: CASKRQPYNEQFF. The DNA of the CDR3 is TGTGCCAGTAAGCGGCAACCTTACAATGAGCAGTTCTTC.

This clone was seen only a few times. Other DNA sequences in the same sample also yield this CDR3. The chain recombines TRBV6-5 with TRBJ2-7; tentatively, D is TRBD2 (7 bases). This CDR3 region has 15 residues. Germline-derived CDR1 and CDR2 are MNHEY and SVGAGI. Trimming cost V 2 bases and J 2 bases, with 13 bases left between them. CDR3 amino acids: CASSYRAGAPYEQYF. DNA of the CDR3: TGTGCCAGCAGTTACCGCGCGGGGGCTCCCTACGAGCAGTACTTC.

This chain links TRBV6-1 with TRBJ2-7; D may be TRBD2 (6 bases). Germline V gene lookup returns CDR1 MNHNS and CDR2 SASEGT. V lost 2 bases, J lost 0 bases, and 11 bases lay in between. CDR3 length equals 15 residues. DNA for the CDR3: TGTGCCAGCAGTGAACGACGGGGGAGCTCCTACGAGCAGTACTTC. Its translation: CASSERRGSSYEQYF.

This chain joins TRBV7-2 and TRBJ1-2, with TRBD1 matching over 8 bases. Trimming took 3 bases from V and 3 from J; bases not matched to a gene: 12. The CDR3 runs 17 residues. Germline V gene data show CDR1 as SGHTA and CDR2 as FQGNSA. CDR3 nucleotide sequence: TGTGCCAGCAGCTTGAGCGTAACCAGGGGGCCATACTATGGCTACACCTTC. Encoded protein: CASSLSVTRGPYYGYTF.

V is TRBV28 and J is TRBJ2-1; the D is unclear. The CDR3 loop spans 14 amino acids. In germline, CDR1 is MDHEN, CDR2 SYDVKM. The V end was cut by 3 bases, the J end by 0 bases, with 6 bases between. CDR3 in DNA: TGTGCCAGCAGTTTTGTAGGCTCCTACAATGAGCAGTTCTTC. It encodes CASSFVGSYNEQFF. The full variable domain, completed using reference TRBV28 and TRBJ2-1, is DVKVTQSSRYLVKRTGEKVFLECVQDMDHENMFWYRQDPGLGLRLIYFSYDVKMKEKGDIPEGYSVSREKKERFSLILESASTNQTSMYLCASSFVGSYNEQFFGPGTRLTVL.

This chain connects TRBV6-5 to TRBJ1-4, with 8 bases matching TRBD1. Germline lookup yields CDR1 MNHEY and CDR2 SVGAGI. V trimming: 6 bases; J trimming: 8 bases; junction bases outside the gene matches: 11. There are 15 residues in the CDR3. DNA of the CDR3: TGTGCCAGCAGCTATACCGGGACAGGAAAAGAAAAACTGTTTTTT. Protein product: CASSYTGTGKEKLFF.

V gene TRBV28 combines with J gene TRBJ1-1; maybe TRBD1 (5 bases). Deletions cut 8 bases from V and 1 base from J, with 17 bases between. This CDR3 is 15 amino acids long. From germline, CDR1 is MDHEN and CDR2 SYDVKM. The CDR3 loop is CASARVDISNTEAFF. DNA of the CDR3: TGTGCCAGCGCCCGGGTGGACATTTCGAACACTGAAGCTTTCTTT.

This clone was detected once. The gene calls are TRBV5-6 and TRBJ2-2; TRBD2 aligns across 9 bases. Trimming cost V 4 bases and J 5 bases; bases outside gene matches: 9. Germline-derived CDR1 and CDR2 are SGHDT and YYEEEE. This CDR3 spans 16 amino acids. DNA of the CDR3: TGTGCCAGCAGCCCCCAGGGACTAGCAATGACCGGGGAGCTGTTTTTT. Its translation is CASSPQGLAMTGELFF.

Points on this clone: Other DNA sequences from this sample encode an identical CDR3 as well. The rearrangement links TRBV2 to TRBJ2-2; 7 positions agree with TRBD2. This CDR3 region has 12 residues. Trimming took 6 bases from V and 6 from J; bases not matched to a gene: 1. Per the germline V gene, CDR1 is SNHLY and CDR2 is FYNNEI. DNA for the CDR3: TGTGCCAGCAGCGCGGGGGCCGGGGAGCTGTTTTTT. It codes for CASSAGAGELFF.

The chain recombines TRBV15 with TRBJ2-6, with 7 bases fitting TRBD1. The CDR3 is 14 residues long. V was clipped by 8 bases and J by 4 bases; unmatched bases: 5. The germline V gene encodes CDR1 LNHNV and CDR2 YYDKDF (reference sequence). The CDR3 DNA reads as TGTGCCACCGATACAGGGGTGGGGGCCAACGTCCTGACTTTC. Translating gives CATDTGVGANVLTF.

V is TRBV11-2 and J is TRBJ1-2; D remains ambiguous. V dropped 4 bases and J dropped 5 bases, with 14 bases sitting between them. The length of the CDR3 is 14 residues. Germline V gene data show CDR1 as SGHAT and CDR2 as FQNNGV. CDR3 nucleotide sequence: TGTGCCAGCAGCTCCGCCCCGGGTGGATATGGCTACACCTTC. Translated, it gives CASSSAPGGYGYTF.

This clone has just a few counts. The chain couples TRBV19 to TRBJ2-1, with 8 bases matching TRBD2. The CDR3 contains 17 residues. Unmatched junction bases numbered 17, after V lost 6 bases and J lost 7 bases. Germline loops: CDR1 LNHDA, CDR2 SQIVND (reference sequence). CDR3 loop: CASRRPEVGLGGNEQFF. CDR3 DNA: TGTGCCAGTAGGCGGCCAGAGGTGGGACTAGGGGGGAATGAGCAGTTCTTC.

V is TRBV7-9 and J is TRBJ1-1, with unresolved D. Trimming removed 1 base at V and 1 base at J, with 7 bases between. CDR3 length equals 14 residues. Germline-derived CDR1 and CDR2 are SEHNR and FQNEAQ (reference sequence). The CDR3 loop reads CASSLGWGNTEAFF. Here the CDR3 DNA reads TGTGCCAGCAGCTTAGGGTGGGGGAACACTGAAGCTTTCTTT.

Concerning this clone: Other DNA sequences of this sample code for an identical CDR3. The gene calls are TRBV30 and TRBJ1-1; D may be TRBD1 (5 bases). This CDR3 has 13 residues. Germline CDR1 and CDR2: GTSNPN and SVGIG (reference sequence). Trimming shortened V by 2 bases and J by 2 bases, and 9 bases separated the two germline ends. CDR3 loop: CAWSRQGNTEAFF. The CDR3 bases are TGTGCCTGGAGTCGGCAGGGAAACACTGAAGCTTTCTTT.